The 22 T cell receptor beta chains below were found in one sample sequenced in a study of blood T cells in healthy people across ages. Sample-barcoded 5' priming and a J-beta primer mix drove a second PCR of 7 to 11 cycles. TCRdb redid the calling of the 5' RACE reads with MiXCR, one entry per CDR3 protein. The sample holds about 540,000 distinct CDR3 sequences; more than 20% are singletons and the top ten take roughly 9.4%. This sample was also put to use in a study of T cells of mothers and their children.

Sequencing was carried out using blood. The receptors stem from a boy aged 5 to 17 in good health.

In its sample, this clonotype was seen a few times. This rearrangement joins TRBV29-1 to TRBJ1-1, with D uncertain. The germline V and J ends were trimmed by 2 bases and 7 bases, with 14 bases remaining between them. Germline loops: CDR1 SQVTM, CDR2 ANQGSEA. CDR3 length: 13 residues. CDR3 coding DNA: TGCAGCGTTGAACCACCCGGACCCCTTGAAGCTTTCTTT. It yields the protein CSVEPPGPLEAFF.

This clonotype was observed a handful of times. The V call is TRBV7-9, the J call TRBJ2-1, with D possibly TRBD1 on 5 matching bases. Germline CDR1 is SEHNR and CDR2 is FQNEAQ (reference sequence). With 0 bases removed from V and 3 bases from J, the gap between germline ends came to 9 bases. The CDR3 is 15 amino acids. DNA for the CDR3: TGTGCCAGCAGCTTAGCGTTAGACAGCTACAATGAGCAGTTCTTC. This sequence encodes CASSLALDSYNEQFF. Drawing the rest from reference TRBV7-9 and TRBJ2-1, the complete variable domain is DTGVSQNPRHKITKRGQNVTFRCDPISEHNRLYWYRQTLGQGPEFLTYFQNEAQLEKSRLLSDRFSAERPKGSFSTLEIQRTEQGDSAMYLCASSLALDSYNEQFFGPGTRLTVL.

The chain joins TRBV18 to TRBJ2-1; 7 bases are a match to TRBD2. The CDR3 has 12 amino acids. The ends lost 5 bases at V and 15 bases at J; junction bases unmatched: 10. Germline V gives CDR1 KGHSH, CDR2 LQKENI. The CDR3 DNA reads TGTGCCAGCTCATCACTCCAAGGCGGGGGGTTCTTC. Translating it yields CASSSLQGGGFF.

This clonotype was picked up a small number of times. V usage is TRBV4-3 and J usage is TRBJ2-3, with D possibly being TRBD1 (5 bases). Germline-derived CDR1 and CDR2 are LGHNA and YSLEER. V was cut by 0 bases and J by 2 bases, with 9 bases left in between. The CDR3 totals 15 residues. Here the CDR3 reads CASSQDRVPTDTQYF. The CDR3 nucleotides read TGCGCCAGCAGCCAAGACAGGGTTCCCACAGATACGCAGTATTTT.

This clonotype has more than one count but fewer than ten. Germline is not matched at one junction end, which may reflect a read error. The chain joins TRBV5-1 to TRBJ2-7, with D possibly being TRBD2 (5 bases). Germline loops: CDR1 SGHRS, CDR2 YFSETQ. The CDR3 is made up of 14 amino acids. CDR3 nucleotide sequence: TGCGCCAGCGGCTTGGGTCCGACTACCTACGAGCAGTACTTC. This gives the protein CASGLGPTTYEQYF.

This clonotype appeared a few times. Here the CDR3 reads CASSQDRQGGTEAFF. The CDR3 nucleotides read TGTGCCAGCAGCCAAGATAGGCAGGGAGGCACTGAAGCTTTCTTT. V and J are TRBV3-1 and TRBJ1-1; TRBD1 might be the D (5 bases). The germline V gene encodes CDR1 LGHDT and CDR2 YNNKEL (reference sequence). The CDR3 is 15 residues long. V was cut by 0 bases and J by 4 bases, with 12 bases left in between. Full variable domain (missing parts from reference TRBV3-1 and TRBJ1-1): DTAVSQTPKYLVTQMGNDKSIKCEQNLGHDTMYWYKQDSKKFLKIMFSYNNKELIINETVPNRFSPKSPDKAHLNLHINSLELGDSAVYFCASSQDRQGGTEAFFGQGTRLTVV.

This clonotype occurred a few times. CDR3 residues: CSVYGGTDYEQYF. In DNA, the CDR3 is TGCAGCGTCTACGGAGGGACTGACTACGAGCAGTACTTC. The chain uses TRBV29-1 and TRBJ2-7; the D gene is possibly TRBD2 (6 bases). This CDR3 comprises 13 residues. CDR1 is SQVTM and CDR2 is ANQGSEA in the germline V gene. Trimming left V 6 bases short and J 3 bases short, with 15 bases between.

The V gene is TRBV9, the J gene TRBJ2-1, with TRBD2 identical over 11 bases. The CDR3 covers 17 residues. Per germline, CDR1 SGDLS and CDR2 YYNGEE. Germline trimming cut 0 bases from V and 2 bases from J; bases unmatched to any gene: 4. Here the CDR3 reads CASSVDSGGATYNEQFF. As DNA, the CDR3 is TGTGCCAGCAGCGTAGATAGCGGGGGGGCCACCTACAATGAGCAGTTCTTC. Variable domain in full (rest from reference TRBV9 and TRBJ2-1): DSGVTQTPKHLITATGQRVTLRCSPRSGDLSVYWYQQSLDQGLQFLIQYYNGEERAKGNILERFSAQQFPDLHSELNLSSLELGDSALYFCASSVDSGGATYNEQFFGPGTRLTVL.

This clonotype was seen a handful of times. V is TRBV19 and J is TRBJ2-4, with 12 bases identical to TRBD2. J lost 6 bases, V lost 3 bases, and 3 bases had no gene match. Germline V CDR1 and CDR2: LNHDA, SQIVND (reference sequence). The CDR3 is 15 amino acids. CDR3 region: CASSIPLAGGNIQYF. CDR3 DNA sequence: TGTGCCAGTAGTATCCCACTAGCGGGAGGAAACATTCAGTACTTC.

This clonotype was detected only a few times. The J gene is TRBJ2-3, the V gene TRBV4-3, with TRBD2 matching 11 bases. Germline-derived CDR1 and CDR2 are LGHNA and YSLEER. The CDR3 covers 18 residues. The V gene end was trimmed by 3 bases and the J gene end by 0 bases; junction bases not matched to a gene: 8. CDR3 in amino acids: CASSHFTGTSGSTDTQYF. CDR3 DNA: TGCGCCAGCAGCCATTTTACCGGGACTAGCGGTAGCACAGATACGCAGTATTTT.

This clonotype showed up just a few times. This chain links TRBV18 with TRBJ2-7; TRBD2 agrees at 7 bases. The germline V gene has CDR1 KGHSH and CDR2 LQKENI. After removal of 4 bases from V and 2 bases from J, the junction contained 8 bases not matched to a gene. The CDR3 is 15 amino acids. The CDR3 spells CASSLGLADTYEQYF. The CDR3 coding sequence is TGTGCCAGCTCACTGGGTCTAGCGGATACCTACGAGCAGTACTTC. The entire variable domain, with the rest obtained from reference TRBV18 and TRBJ2-7, is as follows: NAGVMQNPRHLVRRRGQEARLRCSPMKGHSHVYWYRQLPEEGLKFMVYLQKENIIDESGMPKERFSAEFPKEGPSILRIQQVVRGDSAAYFCASSLGLADTYEQYFGPGTRLTVT.

This clonotype turned up a few times. The rearrangement joins TRBV7-2 to TRBJ1-5; D is ambiguous. The V gene lost 5 bases and the J gene lost 0 bases, with 11 bases spanning the gap. Germline values: CDR1 SGHTA, CDR2 FQGNSA. There are 15 residues in the CDR3. The CDR3 region has the DNA TGTGCCAGCAGCCCGCACATTGTTAGCAATCAGCCCCAGCATTTT. Its translation is CASSPHIVSNQPQHF. The variable domain in full, completed from reference TRBV7-2 and TRBJ1-5, reads GAGVSQSPSNKVTEKGKDVELRCDPISGHTALYWYRQSLGQGLEFLIYFQGNSAPDKSGLPSDRFSAERTGGSVSTLTIQRTQQEDSAVYLCASSPHIVSNQPQHFGDGTRLSIL.

The chain uses TRBV5-5 and TRBJ2-1, with D unresolved. Trimming pared 0 bases from V and 6 bases from J, leaving 19 bases between. Germline V gene sequence: CDR1 SGHKS, CDR2 YYEKEE (reference sequence). The CDR3 sequence is 17 residues long. CDR3 sequence reads: CASSLVGTQNRGNEQFF. In nucleotides, the CDR3 is TGTGCCAGCAGCTTGGTCGGAACCCAAAACCGAGGCAATGAGCAGTTCTTC.

The rearrangement uses TRBV9 and TRBJ2-4; 11 nucleotides match TRBD2. Germline-derived CDR1 and CDR2 are SGDLS and YYNGEE. CDR3 size: 18 residues. The trim removed 3 bases at V and 0 bases at J, leaving 8 bases unmatched. The CDR3 nucleotides are TGTGCCAGCAGCGAGGCTAGCGGGGGGACTCTAGCCAAAAACATTCAGTACTTC. Amino acids: CASSEASGGTLAKNIQYF.

The V gene is TRBV27, the J gene TRBJ2-6; D is perhaps TRBD1 (6 bases). The CDR3 runs 15 residues. Germline V gene sequence: CDR1 MNHEY, CDR2 SMNVEV (reference sequence). V was pared by 2 bases and J by 4 bases, with 9 bases between. The CDR3 DNA reads TGTGCCAGCAGTTTACAGGGGTTCGGGGCCAACGTCCTGACTTTC. Its protein is CASSLQGFGANVLTF.

The rearrangement joins TRBV6-2 or TRBV6-3 to TRBJ2-1; 7 positions match TRBD2. V lost 2 bases, J lost 1 base, and 5 bases stayed unmatched. The length of the CDR3 is 16 residues. Germline V lookup: CDR1 MNHEY, CDR2 SVGEGT. The CDR3 region is CASSYAPRGSYNEQFF. DNA of the CDR3: TGTGCCAGCAGTTACGCTCCGCGGGGGTCCTACAATGAGCAGTTCTTC.

This clonotype has just a few counts. The chain joins TRBV5-1 to TRBJ2-1; perhaps TRBD2 as D (5 bases). The CDR3 is made up of 14 amino acids. V was clipped by 1 base and J by 5 bases, with 10 bases between them. CDR1 is SGHRS, CDR2 YFSETQ, per germline. As DNA, the CDR3 is TGCGCCAGCAGCTTGTATGCGAGGGACAATGAGCAGTTCTTC. Translation gives CASSLYARDNEQFF.

This clonotype appeared a few times. CDR3 in amino acids: CASSSPVRSYGYTF. CDR3 nucleotide sequence: TGTGCCAGCAGTTCTCCGGTTAGGTCCTATGGCTACACCTTC. V and J are TRBV12-3 or TRBV12-4 and TRBJ1-2; D uncertain. This CDR3 contains 14 residues. V was shortened by 4 bases and J by 4 bases, with 13 bases between the two germline ends.

This sequence joins TRBV4-3 and TRBJ2-1, with a possible D match to TRBD2 (5 bases). The CDR3 extends over 17 amino acids. Trimming removed 1 base at V and 0 bases at J, with 13 bases between. The germline CDR1 and CDR2 sequences are LGHNA and YSLEER. The CDR3 bases are TGCGCCAGCAGCCAAGTAATTCCGGGGAGCTCCTACAATGAGCAGTTCTTC. As protein: CASSQVIPGSSYNEQFF.

In this sample, this clonotype turned up a few times. The rearrangement links TRBV5-4 to TRBJ2-2; TRBD1 aligns across 8 bases. This CDR3 is 15 amino acids long. The trim removed 4 bases at V and 5 bases at J, leaving 7 bases unmatched. Germline V gives CDR1 SGHNT, CDR2 YYREEE (reference sequence). The CDR3 sequence is CASSHHRGNTGELFF. The CDR3 DNA sequence: TGTGCCAGCAGCCACCACAGGGGGAATACCGGGGAGCTGTTTTTT.

This clonotype appeared many times. The CDR3 DNA follows: TGCAGTTGCGCGGGGCCTAAACGACCCGAAAAACTGTTTTTT. Translated, it gives CSCAGPKRPEKLFF. The genes are TRBV20-1 and TRBJ1-4, with D perhaps matching TRBD1 (5 bases). CDR3 size: 14 residues. The ends were cut back, 8 bases at V and 8 bases at J, with 21 bases in the middle. Germline V gene lookup returns CDR1 DFQATT and CDR2 SNEGSKA (reference sequence).

The chain uses TRBV14 and TRBJ2-5; the D gene could be TRBD1 or TRBD2 (6 bases each). V lost 5 bases, J lost 12 bases, and 19 bases lay in between. Looked up from germline, CDR1 is SGHDN and CDR2 is FVKESK. This CDR3 has 13 amino acids. CDR3 sequence reads: CASSSDGGKNKYF. CDR3 coding DNA: TGTGCCAGCAGCTCTGACGGGGGCAAAAATAAGTACTTC.